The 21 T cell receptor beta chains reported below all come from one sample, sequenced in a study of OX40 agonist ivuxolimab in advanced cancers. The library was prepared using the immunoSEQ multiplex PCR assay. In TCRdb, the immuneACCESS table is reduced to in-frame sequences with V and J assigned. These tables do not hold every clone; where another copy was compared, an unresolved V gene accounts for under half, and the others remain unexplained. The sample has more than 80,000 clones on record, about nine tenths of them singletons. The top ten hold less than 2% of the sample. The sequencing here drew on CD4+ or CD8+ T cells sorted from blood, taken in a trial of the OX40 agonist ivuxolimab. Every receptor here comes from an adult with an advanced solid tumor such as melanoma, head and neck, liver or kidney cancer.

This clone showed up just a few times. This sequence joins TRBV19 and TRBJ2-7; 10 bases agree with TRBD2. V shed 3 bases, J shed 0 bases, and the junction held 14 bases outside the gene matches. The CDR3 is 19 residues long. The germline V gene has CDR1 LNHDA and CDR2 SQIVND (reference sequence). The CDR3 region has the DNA TGTGCCAGTAGTATCCACCTGTCCGCTAGCGGGAGTAGCTCCTACGAGCAGTACTTC. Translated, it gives CASSIHLSASGSSSYEQYF.

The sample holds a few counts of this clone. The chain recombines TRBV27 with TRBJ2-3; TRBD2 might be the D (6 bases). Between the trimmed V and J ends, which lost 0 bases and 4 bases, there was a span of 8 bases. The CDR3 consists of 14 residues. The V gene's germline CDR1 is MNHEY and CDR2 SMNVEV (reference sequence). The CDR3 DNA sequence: TGTGCCAGCAGTTTATCGGCGGGATCAGATACGCAGTATTTT. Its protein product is CASSLSAGSDTQYF.

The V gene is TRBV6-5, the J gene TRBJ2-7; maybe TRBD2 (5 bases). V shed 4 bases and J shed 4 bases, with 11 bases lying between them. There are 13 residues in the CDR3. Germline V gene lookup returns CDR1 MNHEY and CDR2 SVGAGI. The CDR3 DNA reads TGTGCCAGCAGTTCCCAACCGGGGTACGAGCAGTACTTC. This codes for CASSSQPGYEQYF.

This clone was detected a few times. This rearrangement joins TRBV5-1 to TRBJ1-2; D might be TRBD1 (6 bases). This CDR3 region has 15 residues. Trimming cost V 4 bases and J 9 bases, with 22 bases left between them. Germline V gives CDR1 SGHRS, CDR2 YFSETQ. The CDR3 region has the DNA TGCGCCAGCAGCCAAACAGGGTACCTTAATCCGAGCTACACCTTC. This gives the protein CASSQTGYLNPSYTF.

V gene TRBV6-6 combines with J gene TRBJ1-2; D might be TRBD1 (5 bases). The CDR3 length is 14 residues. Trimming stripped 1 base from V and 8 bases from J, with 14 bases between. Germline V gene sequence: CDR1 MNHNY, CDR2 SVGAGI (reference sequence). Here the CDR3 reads CASSYFGQGEGYTF. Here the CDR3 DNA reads TGTGCCAGCAGTTACTTCGGTCAGGGTGAGGGCTACACCTTC.

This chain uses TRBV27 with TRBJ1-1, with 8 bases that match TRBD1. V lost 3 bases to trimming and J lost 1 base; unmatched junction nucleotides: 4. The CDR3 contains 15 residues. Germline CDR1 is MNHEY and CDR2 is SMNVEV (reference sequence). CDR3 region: CASSFLGQGNTEAFF. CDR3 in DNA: TGTGCCAGCAGTTTCCTCGGACAGGGGAACACTGAAGCTTTCTTT.

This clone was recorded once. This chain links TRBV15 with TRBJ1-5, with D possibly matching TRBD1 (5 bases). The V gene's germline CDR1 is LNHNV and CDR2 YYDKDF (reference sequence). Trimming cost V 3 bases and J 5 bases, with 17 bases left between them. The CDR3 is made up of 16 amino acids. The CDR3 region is CATSRRHGGDDQPQHF. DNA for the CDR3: TGTGCCACCAGCAGGAGACACGGCGGGGACGATCAGCCCCAGCATTTT.

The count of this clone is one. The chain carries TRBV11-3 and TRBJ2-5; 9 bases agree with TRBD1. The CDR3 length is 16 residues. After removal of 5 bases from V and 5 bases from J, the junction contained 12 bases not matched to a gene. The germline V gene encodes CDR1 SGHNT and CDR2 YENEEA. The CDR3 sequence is CASSTSGTGFGETQYF. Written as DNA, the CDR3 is TGTGCCAGCAGCACCTCCGGGACAGGGTTTGGGGAGACCCAGTACTTC.

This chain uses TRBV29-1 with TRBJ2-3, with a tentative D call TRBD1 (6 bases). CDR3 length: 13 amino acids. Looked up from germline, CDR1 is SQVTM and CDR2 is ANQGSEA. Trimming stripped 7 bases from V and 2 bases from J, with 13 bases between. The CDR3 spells CSGRTDYTDTQYF. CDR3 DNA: TGCAGCGGGCGGACAGACTACACAGATACGCAGTATTTT.

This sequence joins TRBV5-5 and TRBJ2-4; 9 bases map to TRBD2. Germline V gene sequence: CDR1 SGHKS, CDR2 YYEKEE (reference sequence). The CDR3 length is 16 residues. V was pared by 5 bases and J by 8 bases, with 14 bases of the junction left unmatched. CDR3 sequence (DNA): TGTGCCAGCAGTAAGGGACTAGCATCGAGTTCGGACATTCAGTACTTC. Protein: CASSKGLASSSDIQYF.

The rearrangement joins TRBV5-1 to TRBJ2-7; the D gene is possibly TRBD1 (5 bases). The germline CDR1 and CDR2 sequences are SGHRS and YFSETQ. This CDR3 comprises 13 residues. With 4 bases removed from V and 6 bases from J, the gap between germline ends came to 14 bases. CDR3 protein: CASSLAAGREQYF. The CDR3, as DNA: TGCGCCAGCAGCCTTGCGGCAGGGCGCGAGCAGTACTTC.

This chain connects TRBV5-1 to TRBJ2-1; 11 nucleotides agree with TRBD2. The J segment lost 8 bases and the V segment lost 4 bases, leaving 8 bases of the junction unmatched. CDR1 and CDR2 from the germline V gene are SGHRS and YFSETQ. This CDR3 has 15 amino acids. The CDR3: CASSGTSGPRDEQFF. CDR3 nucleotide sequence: TGCGCCAGCAGCGGGACTAGCGGCCCGCGGGATGAGCAGTTCTTC.

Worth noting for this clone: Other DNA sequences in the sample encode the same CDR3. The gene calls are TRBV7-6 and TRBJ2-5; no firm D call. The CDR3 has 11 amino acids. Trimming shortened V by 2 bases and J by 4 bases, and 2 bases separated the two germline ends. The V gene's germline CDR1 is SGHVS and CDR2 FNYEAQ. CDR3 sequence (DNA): TGTGCCAGCAGCTTATTAGAGACCCAGTACTTC. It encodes CASSLLETQYF.

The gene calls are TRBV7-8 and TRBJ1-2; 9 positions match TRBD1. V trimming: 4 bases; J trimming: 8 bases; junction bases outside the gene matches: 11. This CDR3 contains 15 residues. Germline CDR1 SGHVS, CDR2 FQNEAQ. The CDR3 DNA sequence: TGTGCCAGCAGCTACACGGGACAGGGAGTCGTGGGCTACACCTTC. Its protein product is CASSYTGQGVVGYTF.

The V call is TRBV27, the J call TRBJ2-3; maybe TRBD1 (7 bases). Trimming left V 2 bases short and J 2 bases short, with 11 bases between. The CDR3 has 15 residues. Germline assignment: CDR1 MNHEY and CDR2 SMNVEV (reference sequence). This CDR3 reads CASSLQGGLTDTQYF. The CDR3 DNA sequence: TGTGCCAGCAGTTTACAGGGGGGTCTCACAGATACGCAGTATTTT.

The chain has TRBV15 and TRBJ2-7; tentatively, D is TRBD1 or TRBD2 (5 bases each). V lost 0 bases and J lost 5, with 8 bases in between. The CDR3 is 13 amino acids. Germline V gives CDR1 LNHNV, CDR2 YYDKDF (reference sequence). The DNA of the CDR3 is TGTGCCACCAGCAGAGATCTGGGGGACGAGCAGTACTTC. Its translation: CATSRDLGDEQYF.

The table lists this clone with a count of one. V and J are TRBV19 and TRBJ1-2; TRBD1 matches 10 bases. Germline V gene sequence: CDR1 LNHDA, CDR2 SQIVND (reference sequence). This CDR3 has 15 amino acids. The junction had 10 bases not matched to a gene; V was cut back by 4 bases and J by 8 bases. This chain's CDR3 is CASSNPPGTGVGYTF. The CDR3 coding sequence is TGTGCCAGTAGTAACCCCCCCGGGACAGGGGTCGGCTACACCTTC. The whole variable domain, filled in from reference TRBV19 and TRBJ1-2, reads DGGITQSPKYLFRKEGQNVTLSCEQNLNHDAMYWYRQDPGQGLRLIYYSQIVNDFQKGDIAEGYSVSREKKESFPLTVTSAQKNPTAFYLCASSNPPGTGVGYTFGSGTRLTVV.

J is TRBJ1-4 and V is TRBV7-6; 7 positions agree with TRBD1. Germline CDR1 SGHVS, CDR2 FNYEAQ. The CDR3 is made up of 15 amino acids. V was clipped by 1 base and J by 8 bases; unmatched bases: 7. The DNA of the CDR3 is TGTGCCAGCAGCTTAGAGACAGGGTCGCTAGAAAAACTGTTTTTT. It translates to CASSLETGSLEKLFF.

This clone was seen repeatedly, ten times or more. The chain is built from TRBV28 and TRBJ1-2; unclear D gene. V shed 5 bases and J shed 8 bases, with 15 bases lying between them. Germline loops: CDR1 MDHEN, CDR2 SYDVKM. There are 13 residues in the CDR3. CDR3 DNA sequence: TGTGCCAGCAGTGAAACCGGGAAAGTCGGCTACACCTTC. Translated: CASSETGKVGYTF.

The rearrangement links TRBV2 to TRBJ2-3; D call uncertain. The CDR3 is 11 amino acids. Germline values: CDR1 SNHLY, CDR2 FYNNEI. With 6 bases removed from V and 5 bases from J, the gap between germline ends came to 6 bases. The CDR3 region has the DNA TGTGCCAGCAGCATGGGAGATACGCAGTATTTT. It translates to CASSMGDTQYF.

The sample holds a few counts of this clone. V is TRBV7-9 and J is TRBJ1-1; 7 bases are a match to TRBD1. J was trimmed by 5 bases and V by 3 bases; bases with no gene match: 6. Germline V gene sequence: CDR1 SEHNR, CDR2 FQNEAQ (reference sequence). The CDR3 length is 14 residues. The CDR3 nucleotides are TGTGCCAGCAGCTTTACAGGGGCGAGTACTGAAGCTTTCTTT. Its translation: CASSFTGASTEAFF. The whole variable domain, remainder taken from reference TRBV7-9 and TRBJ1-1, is DTGVSQNPRHKITKRGQNVTFRCDPISEHNRLYWYRQTLGQGPEFLTYFQNEAQLEKSRLLSDRFSAERPKGSFSTLEIQRTEQGDSAMYLCASSFTGASTEAFFGQGTRLTVV.